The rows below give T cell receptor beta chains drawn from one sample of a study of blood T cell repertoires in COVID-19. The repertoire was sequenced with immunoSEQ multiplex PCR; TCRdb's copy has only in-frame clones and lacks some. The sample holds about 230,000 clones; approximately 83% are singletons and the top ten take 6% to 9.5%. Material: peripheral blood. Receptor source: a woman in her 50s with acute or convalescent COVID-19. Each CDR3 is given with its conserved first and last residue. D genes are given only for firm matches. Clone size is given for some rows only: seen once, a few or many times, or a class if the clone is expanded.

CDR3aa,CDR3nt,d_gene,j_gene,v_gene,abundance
CSASVGRENIQYF,TGCAGTGCTAGTGTGGGGCGAGAAAACATTCAGTACTTC,.,TRBJ2-4,TRBV20-1,.
CASRGDRYSYEQYF,TGTGCCAGCAGGGGGGACAGGTACTCCTACGAGCAGTACTTC,TRBD1,TRBJ2-7,TRBV2,.
CASSLIGDTQYF,TGTGCCAGCAGCCTGATCGGGGATACGCAGTATTTT,.,TRBJ2-3,TRBV7-9,.
CASSPQGTGDSFYGYTF,TGTGCCAGCTCACCCCAGGGGACAGGGGACTCCTTCTATGGCTACACCTTC,TRBD1,TRBJ1-2,TRBV18,.
CASSQVASGSKEKLFF,TGTGCCAGCAGTCAGGTCGCGTCAGGGTCCAAAGAAAAACTGTTTTTT,.,TRBJ1-4,TRBV28,.
CASGTGGAYEQFF,TGTGCCAGCGGGACAGGGGGCGCCTATGAGCAGTTCTTC,TRBD1,TRBJ2-1,TRBV2,once
CSASPQGVGNSPLHF,TGCAGTGCTAGTCCCCAAGGGGTAGGTAATTCACCCCTCCACTTT,.,TRBJ1-6,TRBV20-1,once
CASSLSDTEAFF,TGTGCCAGCAGTTTATCTGACACTGAAGCTTTCTTT,.,TRBJ1-1,TRBV12-3/TRBV12-4,.
CASSAGLAGGPYEQYF,TGTGCCAGCAGCGCGGGACTAGCGGGAGGGCCCTACGAGCAGTACTTC,TRBD2,TRBJ2-7,TRBV9,.
CATLRESNTEAFF,TGTGCCACCCTCAGGGAAAGTAACACTGAAGCTTTCTTT,.,TRBJ1-1,TRBV2,.
CASSMQSRNPSYNEQFF,TGTGCCAGTAGTATGCAGTCCAGGAACCCCTCCTACAATGAGCAGTTCTTC,.,TRBJ2-1,TRBV19,few
CASSPLRASGVRYEQYF,TGTGCCAGCAGCCCCCTTAGGGCTAGCGGGGTTCGCTACGAGCAGTACTTC,TRBD2,TRBJ2-7,TRBV3-1/TRBV3-2,.
CASSYPGQGSYEQYF,TGTGCCAGCAGTTACCCGGGACAGGGCTCCTACGAGCAGTACTTC,TRBD1,TRBJ2-7,TRBV6-2/TRBV6-3,.
CASSLNGHGNEKLFF,TGTGCCAGCAGCTTAAATGGACACGGAAATGAAAAACTGTTTTTT,.,TRBJ1-4,TRBV11-2,few
CASSRTDRGQVDGYTF,TGTGCCAGCAGCCGAACGGACAGGGGCCAAGTGGATGGCTACACCTTC,TRBD1,TRBJ1-2,TRBV6-6,.
CASSQKRGSGNTIYF,TGTGCCAGCAGCCAAAAGCGGGGATCTGGAAACACCATATATTTT,.,TRBJ1-3,TRBV3-1/TRBV3-2,.
CASSEHSNQPQHF,TGTGCCAGCAGTGAACATAGCAATCAGCCCCAGCATTTT,.,TRBJ1-5,TRBV6-4,.
CASNPPGSGGYTF,TGTGCCAGCAACCCGCCGGGGTCTGGTGGCTACACCTTC,.,TRBJ1-2,TRBV7-2,.
CASSRTSQGVPYEQYF,TGTGCCAGCAGCAGAACCAGCCAGGGGGTCCCCTACGAGCAGTACTTC,TRBD1,TRBJ2-7,TRBV9,.
CSASWKSGLFGYTF,TGCAGTGCTAGTTGGAAGTCTGGGCTTTTTGGCTACACCTTC,.,TRBJ1-2,TRBV20-1,few
CASSFPGGTGNTIYF,TGTGCCAGCAGTTTTCCAGGGGGAACAGGAAACACCATATATTTT,TRBD1,TRBJ1-3,TRBV28,.
CASSPQTGGLGYTF,TGTGCCAGCAGCCCTCAGACAGGGGGATTGGGCTACACCTTC,TRBD1,TRBJ1-2,TRBV27,.
CASSLGTGSVLAGYTF,TGTGCCAGCAGCTTGGGGACAGGGTCCGTTCTGGCTGGCTACACCTTC,TRBD1,TRBJ1-2,TRBV5-6,.
CASSQARGLGTDTQYF,TGCGCCAGCAGCCAAGCAAGGGGTCTGGGCACAGATACGCAGTATTTT,.,TRBJ2-3,TRBV4-3,.
CASSTGPNTEAFF,TGTGCCAGCAGTACAGGGCCGAACACTGAAGCTTTCTTT,.,TRBJ1-1,TRBV14,once
CASSYSRSYEQYF,TGTGCCAGCAGTTACTCCCGCTCCTACGAGCAGTACTTC,.,TRBJ2-7,TRBV6-6,.
CASSLGLPGSSTDTQYF,TGCGCCAGCAGCCTGGGACTACCCGGATCTAGCACAGATACGCAGTATTTT,TRBD2,TRBJ2-3,TRBV4-3,.
CATSPGRDQPQHF,TGTGCCACCAGCCCGGGAAGGGATCAGCCCCAGCATTTT,.,TRBJ1-5,TRBV15,.